The subject of this entry is one T cell receptor beta chain. The data were taken from a study of blood T cell repertoires in COVID-19. Whole-study context: COVID-19 samples collected from the United States, Italy and Spain covered acute and convalescent phases. T cells, B-cell-depleted T cells, or PBMCs supplied cDNA or gDNA.

From germline, CDR1 is LGHNA and CDR2 YNFKEQ. V lost 2 bases and J lost 5; bases outside the gene matches: 1. The CDR3 totals 14 residues. Per the study methods: Amplification from reference gene primers served as the basis for estimated nucleated cell counts. The data were produced by immunoSEQ multiplex PCR, yet TCRdb's version contains in-frame clones alone and is incomplete. The V and J calls and clone size were taken over from that table, and D and trimming were inferred from the DNA. The profile shows 55,000 to 60,000 clones, 65% to 85% of them singletons. This sequence originates from a man aged 65 to 79 with active COVID-19. Sequenced: peripheral blood. The rearrangement uses TRBV4-2 and TRBJ2-5; 11 bases fit TRBD1. In DNA form, the CDR3 reads TGTGCCAGCAGCCAAAGGACAGGGGGCGAGACCCAGTACTTC. It is translated as CASSQRTGGETQYF.